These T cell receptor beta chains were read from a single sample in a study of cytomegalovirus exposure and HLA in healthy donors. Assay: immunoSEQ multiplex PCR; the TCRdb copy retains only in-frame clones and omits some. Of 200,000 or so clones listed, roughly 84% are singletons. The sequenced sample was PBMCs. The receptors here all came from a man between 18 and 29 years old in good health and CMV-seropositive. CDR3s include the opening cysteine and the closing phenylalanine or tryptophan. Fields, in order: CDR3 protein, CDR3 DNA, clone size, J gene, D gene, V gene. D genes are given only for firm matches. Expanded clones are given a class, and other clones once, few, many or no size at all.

CASSLSDRGSNQPQHF TGTGCCAGCAGCTTGTCCGACAGGGGTAGCAATCAGCCCCAGCATTTT . TRBJ1-5 TRBD1 TRBV5-6
CASSPTGPNTEAFF TGCGCCAGCAGCCCGACAGGGCCCAACACTGAAGCTTTCTTT . TRBJ1-1 TRBD1 TRBV5-1
CASSRGRDPSAEAFF TGCGCCAGCAGTAGGGGGCGCGATCCCAGCGCTGAAGCTTTCTTT . TRBJ1-1 TRBD1 TRBV5-1
CASSVAPILAGGRNEQFF TGTGCCAGCAGCGTAGCACCCATTCTCGCGGGAGGGAGGAATGAGCAGTTCTTC . TRBJ2-1 TRBD2 TRBV9
CASSFSPAPPFSYEQYF TGTGCCAGCAGTTTTAGCCCAGCGCCCCCATTCTCCTACGAGCAGTACTTC . TRBJ2-7 . TRBV28
CASSQDRGEKLFF TGTGCCAGCAGCCAAGATCGGGGTGAAAAACTGTTTTTT . TRBJ1-4 . TRBV4-2
CASSHDRGDEQFF TGTGCCAGCAGCCATGACAGGGGCGATGAGCAGTTCTTC . TRBJ2-1 TRBD1 TRBV7-3
CASSLERGDGLAGGLYEQYF TGTGCCAGCAGCTTGGAGCGGGGGGACGGCCTAGCGGGAGGTCTCTACGAGCAGTACTTC . TRBJ2-7 TRBD2 TRBV5-8
CASSPRDNSYEQYF TGTGCCAGCAGCCCACGGGACAACTCCTACGAGCAGTACTTC . TRBJ2-7 . TRBV7-9
CASSTTLASSYEQYF TGTGCCAGTAGTACAACCCTGGCTAGCTCCTACGAGCAGTACTTC . TRBJ2-7 . TRBV19
CAISESASGSKQYEQYF TGTGCCATCAGTGAGTCAGCTAGCGGGAGCAAACAATACGAGCAGTACTTC . TRBJ2-7 TRBD2 TRBV10-3
CASSQTTTGAGANVLTF TGTGCCAGCAGCCAAACCACGACAGGGGCTGGGGCCAACGTCCTGACTTTC few TRBJ2-6 TRBD1 TRBV11-2
CASSLGLYEQYF TGTGCCAGCAGCTTGGGACTTTACGAGCAGTACTTC once TRBJ2-7 . TRBV5-6
CASSLSTAGGRELFF TGTGCCAGCAGTTTAAGCACGGCCGGCGGCCGGGAGCTGTTTTTT medium-sized TRBJ2-2 . TRBV27
CAISPGTGESEAFF TGTGCCATCAGCCCTGGGACAGGAGAATCAGAAGCTTTCTTT . TRBJ1-1 TRBD1 TRBV10-3
CASSLEVGRGAYEQYF TGTGCCAGCAGCTTGGAAGTAGGGCGGGGGGCCTACGAGCAGTACTTC . TRBJ2-7 TRBD2 TRBV5-4
CASRLGTGSGNTIYF TGTGCCAGCAGGCTCGGGACAGGCTCTGGAAACACCATATATTTT . TRBJ1-3 TRBD1 TRBV6-5
CAISSGTSGGGTDTQYF TGTGCCATCAGTTCCGGGACTAGCGGTGGGGGGACAGATACGCAGTATTTT once TRBJ2-3 TRBD2 TRBV10-3
CASSLGLSTGELFF TGCGCCAGCAGCTTGGGCCTGAGCACCGGGGAGCTGTTTTTT . TRBJ2-2 . TRBV5-1
CSASPQYEQYF TGCAGTGCTAGCCCCCAATACGAGCAGTACTTC . TRBJ2-7 . TRBV20-1
CATSRGTSGSTDTQYF TGTGCCACCAGCAGAGGGACTAGCGGGAGCACAGATACGCAGTATTTT . TRBJ2-3 TRBD2 TRBV15
CATSRTGYQPQHF TGTGCCACCAGCCGGACAGGATATCAGCCCCAGCATTTT . TRBJ1-5 TRBD1 TRBV15
CASTGPGTKNIQYF TGTGCCAGCACGGGCCCGGGGACCAAAAACATTCAGTACTTC . TRBJ2-4 . TRBV28
CASQGYNEQFF TGTGCCAGCCAGGGATACAATGAGCAGTTCTTC . TRBJ2-1 . TRBV5-4
CASSGRDFYNEQFF TGTGCCAGCAGTGGCCGGGATTTCTACAATGAGCAGTTCTTC . TRBJ2-1 . TRBV6-1
CASSLWGLAGIQETQYF TGTGCCAGCAGTTTATGGGGATTAGCGGGGATCCAAGAGACCCAGTACTTC . TRBJ2-5 TRBD2 TRBV28
CASSRQGPNQPQHF TGTGCCAGCTCGAGACAGGGTCCCAATCAGCCCCAGCATTTT . TRBJ1-5 TRBD1 TRBV18
CASSQVPGLANTGELFF TGCGCCAGCAGCCAAGTTCCGGGACTAGCGAACACCGGGGAGCTGTTTTTT many TRBJ2-2 TRBD2 TRBV4-3
CAWSSWRYNEQFF TGTGCCTGGAGCTCATGGAGGTACAATGAGCAGTTCTTC . TRBJ2-1 . TRBV30
CASSLRREGTYNEQFF TGCGCCAGCAGCTTGAGGCGGGAGGGGACCTACAATGAGCAGTTCTTC once TRBJ2-1 TRBD2 TRBV5-1
CATSPDKGIYNEQFF TGTGCCACCAGCCCGGACAAGGGCATATACAATGAGCAGTTCTTC . TRBJ2-1 . TRBV15
CSLAAVTDTQYF TGCAGTCTGGCGGCGGTCACAGATACGCAGTATTTT . TRBJ2-3 . TRBV29-1
CASSTGTVDTGELFF TGTGCCAGCAGTACCGGGACAGTGGACACCGGGGAGCTGTTTTTT . TRBJ2-2 TRBD1 TRBV28
CASRTSGNPVDTQYF TGTGCCAGCAGGACTAGCGGCAACCCTGTGGATACGCAGTATTTT . TRBJ2-3 TRBD2 TRBV27
CASSPWTGLDQPQHF TGTGCCAGCAGTCCATGGACAGGGTTGGATCAGCCCCAGCATTTT . TRBJ1-5 TRBD1 TRBV27
CASSVGTGQETQYF TGTGCCAGCAGTGTGGGGACAGGGCAAGAGACCCAGTACTTC . TRBJ2-5 TRBD1 TRBV2
CASSPAGWTSRNEQFF TGTGCCAGCTCACCTGCGGGATGGACTAGCAGGAATGAGCAGTTCTTC . TRBJ2-1 TRBD2 TRBV18
CASSLGLAGAQEQYF TGTGCCAGCAGCTTGGGACTAGCGGGAGCGCAGGAGCAGTACTTC . TRBJ2-7 TRBD2 TRBV5-4
CASSFLAAEGGSYEQYF TGTGCCAGCAGCTTCCTAGCGGCTGAGGGAGGTTCCTACGAGCAGTACTTC . TRBJ2-7 TRBD2 TRBV7-6
CATRAGGQLFF TGTGCCACCCGGGCAGGGGGCCAACTGTTTTTT . TRBJ1-4 TRBD1 TRBV19
CASSQDGAGMGEQYF TGCGCCAGCAGCCAAGACGGCGCGGGTATGGGAGAGCAGTACTTC . TRBJ2-7 . TRBV4-3
CASRGQGASTDTQYF TGTGCCAGCAGGGGACAGGGGGCTAGCACAGATACGCAGTATTTT . TRBJ2-3 TRBD1 TRBV27
CASSMDRGSSAEAFF TGCGCCAGCAGCATGGACAGGGGAAGCTCCGCTGAAGCTTTCTTT . TRBJ1-1 TRBD1 TRBV5-1
CASSHGLQPQHF TGTGCCAGCAGCCACGGACTTCAGCCCCAGCATTTT . TRBJ1-5 . TRBV7-9
CASSYRTAFYGYTF TGTGCCAGCAGTTACAGGACAGCCTTCTATGGCTACACCTTC few TRBJ1-2 . TRBV6-5
CASAGGRAPWEQYF TGTGCCAGCGCGGGCGGGAGGGCCCCTTGGGAGCAGTACTTC few TRBJ2-7 TRBD2 TRBV6-6
CASSQVSSGSYEQYF TGCGCCAGCAGCCAAGTCAGTAGCGGCTCCTACGAGCAGTACTTC . TRBJ2-7 . TRBV4-1
CASSQVTNYGYTF TGTGCCAGCAGCCAAGTGACAAACTATGGCTACACCTTC . TRBJ1-2 . TRBV14
CASSLGQGPETQYF TGTGCCAGTAGTTTGGGACAGGGGCCGGAGACCCAGTACTTC . TRBJ2-5 TRBD1 TRBV19
CASSLGVTGDEQYF TGTGCCAGCAGCTTAGGGGTGACAGGGGACGAGCAGTACTTC . TRBJ2-7 TRBD1 TRBV7-9
CASSPATSGTYEQYF TGCGCCAGCAGCCCAGCGACTAGCGGGACGTACGAGCAGTACTTC . TRBJ2-7 TRBD2 TRBV4-3
CASSSDSPDQPQHF TGCGCCAGCAGCTCCGACAGCCCAGATCAGCCCCAGCATTTT . TRBJ1-5 . TRBV5-1
CASSIVTATPGQPQHF TGTGCCAGTAGTATAGTTACAGCTACTCCAGGTCAGCCCCAGCATTTT few TRBJ1-5 . TRBV19
CATSRDGGLYGYTF TGTGCCACCAGCAGAGATGGCGGACTATATGGCTACACCTTC . TRBJ1-2 . TRBV15
CASSVGGQGSSGNTIYF TGTGCCAGCAGCGTAGGGGGACAGGGATCTTCTGGAAACACCATATATTTT . TRBJ1-3 TRBD1 TRBV9
CASSQGYGGGGPYEQYF TGCGCCAGCAGCCAAGGATACGGCGGGGGGGGTCCCTACGAGCAGTACTTC . TRBJ2-7 TRBD2 TRBV4-3
CASSSSGTLNEQYF TGTGCCAGCAGTTCGTCCGGGACATTAAACGAGCAGTACTTC . TRBJ2-7 . TRBV6-5